These 9 T cell receptor beta chains share one sample of origin, sequenced in a study of OX40 agonist ivuxolimab in advanced cancers. Assay: immunoSEQ multiplex PCR; the TCRdb copy retains only in-frame clones and omits some. The repertoire includes around 15,000 clones, 75% to 95% of them detected once, and 29% sits in the top ten. Sequenced material: CD4+ or CD8+ T cells sorted from blood, taken in a trial of the OX40 agonist ivuxolimab. All receptors derive from an adult with an advanced solid tumor such as melanoma, head and neck, liver or kidney cancer.

The chain is built from TRBV4-1 and TRBJ1-5; D unclear. Deletions cut 3 bases from V and 4 bases from J, with 7 bases between. CDR3 length: 13 residues. CDR1 and CDR2 from the germline V gene are MGHRA and YSYEKL. DNA of the CDR3: TGCGCCAGCAGCCAGGATGGGAATCAGCCCCAGCATTTT. Amino acids: CASSQDGNQPQHF.

The V and J genes are TRBV7-9 and TRBJ2-5; 10 nucleotides match TRBD2. J lost 6 bases, V lost 4 bases, and 8 bases had no gene match. The CDR3 has 15 amino acids. The germline CDR1 and CDR2 sequences are SEHNR and FQNEAQ (reference sequence). CDR3 region: CASSSGTSDLKTQYF. The CDR3 DNA is TGTGCCAGCAGCTCCGGGACTAGCGACCTCAAGACCCAGTACTTC.

The V and J genes are TRBV7-9 and TRBJ2-1; possibly TRBD2 for D (5 bases). Trimming cost V 1 base and J 8 bases, with 15 bases left between them. This CDR3 has 15 residues. Germline V gene lookup returns CDR1 SEHNR and CDR2 FQNEAQ (reference sequence). DNA for the CDR3: TGTGCCAGCAGCTTAGGTACTAGGCTTAGGGATGAGCAGTTCTTC. Residues: CASSLGTRLRDEQFF.

The gene calls are TRBV28 and TRBJ2-2, with D possibly matching TRBD2 (6 bases). From germline, CDR1 is MDHEN and CDR2 SYDVKM. This CDR3 is 16 amino acids long. V was cut by 4 bases and J by 0 bases, with 12 bases left in between. The CDR3 region is CASSSEGWANTGELFF. CDR3 bases: TGTGCCAGCAGTTCGGAGGGGTGGGCGAACACCGGGGAGCTGTTTTTT.

The chain has TRBV4-3 and TRBJ1-1; no clear D. The CDR3 has 17 residues. Trimming cost V 0 bases and J 4 bases, with 18 bases left between them. In germline, CDR1 is LGHNA, CDR2 YSLEER. As DNA, the CDR3 is TGCGCCAGCAGCCAAGAGGATAGTCGAGGGCCTGGCACTGAAGCTTTCTTT. The encoded protein is CASSQEDSRGPGTEAFF.

The chain joins TRBV6-5 to TRBJ2-2, with D perhaps assigned TRBD1 or TRBD2 (5 bases each). The CDR3 is 13 residues long. V was pared by 7 bases and J by 1 base, with 7 bases between. CDR1 and CDR2 from the germline V gene are MNHEY and SVGAGI. Written as DNA, the CDR3 is TGTGCCAGCAATGGGGGGAACACCGGGGAGCTGTTTTTT. It codes for CASNGGNTGELFF.

For the CDR3, the DNA is TGTGCCAGCAGCTCTCAGGGTTTATCCGGGGAGCTGTTTTTT. Its translation is CASSSQGLSGELFF. The chain employs TRBV5-5 and TRBJ2-2, with D tentatively TRBD1 (5 bases). Germline CDR1 is SGHKS and CDR2 is YYEKEE (reference sequence). This CDR3 has 14 amino acids. The ends were cut back, 3 bases at V and 6 bases at J, with 12 bases in the middle.

The chain employs TRBV7-8 and TRBJ1-4; D possibly corresponds to TRBD1 (6 bases). V lost 0 bases and J lost 7, with 15 bases in between. The CDR3 has 16 amino acids. Germline V gene lookup returns CDR1 SGHVS and CDR2 FQNEAQ. CDR3 nucleotides: TGTGCCAGCAGCTTAGCGATTGGCAGGGGATCTGAAAAACTGTTTTTT. Protein sequence: CASSLAIGRGSEKLFF.

This clone was counted once. The V call is TRBV6-5, the J call TRBJ1-2, with 8 nucleotides matching TRBD1. V was clipped by 4 bases and J by 6 bases; unmatched bases: 4. The CDR3 runs to 13 residues. Looked up from germline, CDR1 is MNHEY and CDR2 is SVGAGI. CDR3 residues: CASSSLDRDGYTF. Written as DNA, the CDR3 is TGTGCCAGCAGTTCCTTGGACAGGGATGGCTACACCTTC.